This T cell receptor beta chain was sequenced in a study of CD8+ T cells in alopecia areata. The overall study: The authors scored treated patients' severity by affected scalp percentage. Findings and caveats of the study: Tofacitinib yielded significantly lower scalp clonality and fewer expanded CD8+ clones among the top 100. Because of a solitary nonresponder, the connection of baseline CD8+ expansion to response stays uncertain.

Following RNA extraction, reverse transcription yielded cDNA that acted as the sequencing template. Libraries were prepared by immunoSEQ multiplex PCR; TCRdb keeps only in-frame clonotypes and omits some of them. The table shows 150,000 or so clones, with 54% occurring only once. The CDR3 has 17 amino acids. Germline values: CDR1 MNHEY, CDR2 SMNVEV (reference sequence). As for treatment: oral pan-JAK inhibitor, 5-10 mg twice daily. Comments on this clone: Its specificity is not known. The junction departs from the called germline gene at one end, perhaps through a read error.

The V call is TRBV27, the J call TRBJ1-6; tentatively, D is TRBD1 (5 bases). The sequenced sample was CD8+ T cells sorted from blood, obtained at week 4, from a patient treated with tofacitinib. The clonotype was recovered from a human donor with alopecia areata. CDR3 nucleotide sequence: TGTGCCAGCAGTTTCTACACTTGGACAACGAATAATTCACCCCTCCACTTC. Protein sequence: CASSFYTWTTNNSPLHF.